One and the same sample provided the 27 T cell receptor beta chains below, sequenced in a study of blood T cell repertoires in COVID-19. The assay was immunoSEQ multiplex PCR, and TCRdb's table has in-frame clones only and misses some. This sample has 40,000 or so clones, with about four fifths found just once. Sequenced material: peripheral blood. Receptors originate from a human donor with acute or convalescent COVID-19. The donor label of this sample is uncertain.

There are a few counts of this clone. The chain is built from TRBV2 and TRBJ2-1; 9 nucleotides match TRBD2. The germline gives CDR1 SNHLY, CDR2 FYNNEI. This CDR3 comprises 15 residues. The V and J ends lost 4 bases and 10 bases, in that order; junction bases with no gene match: 11. The CDR3 bases are TGTGCCAGCAGTGTGGCGGGAGGGCCGGTTCTGGAGCAGTTCTTC. It translates to CASSVAGGPVLEQFF.

The chain uses TRBV10-2 and TRBJ1-2, with unresolved D. Germline V gene data show CDR1 as WSHSY and CDR2 as SAAADI. CDR3 length equals 15 residues. Trimming pared 2 bases from V and 3 bases from J, leaving 13 bases between. For the CDR3, the DNA is TGCGCCAGCAGTGAGATTGGCCCCGGGGACTATGGCTACACCTTC. It encodes CASSEIGPGDYGYTF.

The rearrangement uses TRBV11-2 and TRBJ1-1, with TRBD1 identical over 7 bases. Germline CDR1 SGHAT, CDR2 FQNNGV. The CDR3 contains 14 residues. The V gene end was trimmed by 5 bases and the J gene end by 2 bases; junction bases not matched to a gene: 5. The CDR3 protein is CASSRRQGNTEAFF. CDR3 in DNA: TGTGCCAGCAGCCGGCGACAGGGCAACACTGAAGCTTTCTTT.

The chain recombines TRBV28 with TRBJ1-2; D may be TRBD1 (6 bases). Germline V lookup: CDR1 MDHEN, CDR2 SYDVKM. The germline V and J ends were trimmed by 3 bases and 5 bases, with 19 bases remaining between them. The CDR3 is 16 residues long. The chain's CDR3 is CASSFSGLRGGYGYTF. In DNA, the CDR3 is TGTGCCAGCAGTTTCTCGGGTCTTAGGGGGGGGTATGGCTACACCTTC.

The genes are TRBV6-5 and TRBJ1-1; D is unclear. Between the trimmed V and J ends, which lost 0 bases and 5 bases, there was a span of 7 bases. The CDR3 loop spans 13 amino acids. Germline lookup yields CDR1 MNHEY and CDR2 SVGAGI. The CDR3 coding sequence is TGTGCCAGCAGTTACTCGACGACTACTGAAGCTTTCTTT. Translated, it gives CASSYSTTTEAFF.

The chain has TRBV7-7 and TRBJ2-5; 14 bases align to TRBD2. The CDR3 has 16 residues. Germline V gene sequence: CDR1 SSHAT, CDR2 FNYEAQ (reference sequence). After removal of 5 bases from V and 4 bases from J, the junction contained 6 bases not matched to a gene. The CDR3 loop is CASSPGLAGAGETQYF. In DNA form, the CDR3 reads TGTGCCAGCAGCCCGGGACTAGCGGGAGCCGGAGAGACCCAGTACTTC.

This rearrangement joins TRBV6-5 to TRBJ1-1, with TRBD1 as a possible D gene (5 bases). The CDR3 length is 14 residues. V was trimmed by 1 base and J by 1 base, leaving 7 bases between them. Germline CDR1 MNHEY, CDR2 SVGAGI. This CDR3 reads CASSYFQGNTEAFF. The DNA of the CDR3 is TGTGCCAGCAGTTACTTTCAGGGGAACACTGAAGCTTTCTTT.

The chain combines TRBV7-9 with TRBJ2-1; TRBD1 aligns across 8 bases. The germline V gene encodes CDR1 SEHNR and CDR2 FQNEAQ (reference sequence). Trimming cost V 3 bases and J 6 bases; bases outside gene matches: 7. The CDR3 is made up of 15 amino acids. CDR3 nucleotide sequence: TGTGCCAGCAGCTTTCAGGGGGCGCGGGGCAATGAGCAGTTCTTC. It encodes CASSFQGARGNEQFF. The full variable domain, its missing parts supplied by reference TRBV7-9 and TRBJ2-1, is DTGVSQNPRHKITKRGQNVTFRCDPISEHNRLYWYRQTLGQGPEFLTYFQNEAQLEKSRLLSDRFSAERPKGSFSTLEIQRTEQGDSAMYLCASSFQGARGNEQFFGPGTRLTVL.

The chain links TRBV6-6 to TRBJ1-1; TRBD1 matches 9 bases. The CDR3 extends over 13 amino acids. With V trimmed by 6 bases and J by 5 bases, 4 bases remained unmatched. The germline CDR1 and CDR2 sequences are MNHNY and SVGAGI (reference sequence). This CDR3 reads CASSPGQGTEAFF. As DNA, the CDR3 is TGTGCCAGCAGCCCCGGACAGGGGACTGAAGCTTTCTTT.

The chain uses TRBV27 and TRBJ2-5; 7 nucleotides line up with TRBD2. Germline CDR1 is MNHEY and CDR2 is SMNVEV (reference sequence). Trimming cost V 6 bases and J 4 bases; bases outside gene matches: 8. This CDR3 has 14 amino acids. The CDR3 is CASSPSWGGETQYF. DNA for the CDR3: TGTGCCAGCAGCCCCTCATGGGGGGGAGAGACCCAGTACTTC.

J is TRBJ1-2 and V is TRBV7-3; perhaps TRBD1 as D (5 bases). This CDR3 spans 17 amino acids. Per the germline V gene, CDR1 is SGHTA and CDR2 is FQGTGA. The ends were cut back, 5 bases at V and 3 bases at J, with 22 bases in the middle. The CDR3 coding sequence is TGTGCCAGCAGCCGAACCTACAGGAGTACGCTAGACTATGGCTACACCTTC. This codes for CASSRTYRSTLDYGYTF.

This clone has just one count. This chain links TRBV28 with TRBJ1-2; no firm D call. Deletions cut 2 bases from V and 6 bases from J, with 10 bases between. CDR1 MDHEN and CDR2 SYDVKM come from the germline V gene. CDR3 length: 13 amino acids. The CDR3 protein is CASSLGQGDGYTF. In DNA, the CDR3 is TGTGCCAGCAGTTTAGGTCAAGGAGATGGCTACACCTTC.

The genes are TRBV21-1 and TRBJ1-6; the D call of TRBD1 is as the table states it, not checked on the DNA. TRBV21-1 is described as a pseudogene. The CDR3 is made up of 15 amino acids. CDR3 in DNA: TGTGCCAGCAGCAAAGTCAAGGGGTGGGATTCACCCCTCCACTTT. Protein sequence: CASSKVKGWDSPLHF.

Note on this clone: This specimen includes other DNA sequences encoding the same CDR3. This chain joins TRBV3-1 (or the pseudogene TRBV3-2) and TRBJ2-7; 10 bases match TRBD2. J lost 2 bases, V lost 3 bases, and 7 bases had no gene match. The CDR3 length is 16 residues. CDR1 LGHDT and CDR2 YNNKEL come from the germline V gene (reference sequence). The CDR3 DNA sequence: TGTGCCAGCAGCCACCACCCTAGCGGGAGAACCTACGAGCAGTACTTC. Amino acid sequence: CASSHHPSGRTYEQYF.

The chain has TRBV9 and TRBJ2-5; 8 bases are a match to TRBD2. Trimming at V came to 1 base and at J to 4 bases, leaving 9 bases not matched to a gene. The CDR3 totals 16 residues. Germline-derived CDR1 and CDR2 are SGDLS and YYNGEE. The CDR3 reads CASSVILAGGSETQYF. For the CDR3, the DNA is TGTGCCAGCAGCGTAATATTGGCGGGAGGATCAGAGACCCAGTACTTC.

This chain links TRBV2 with TRBJ2-7; the match to TRBD1 covers 7 bases. Germline-derived CDR1 and CDR2 are SNHLY and FYNNEI. Losses at the gene ends were 2 bases for V and 5 bases for J; bases not matched to a gene: 9. The CDR3 covers 15 residues. In DNA, the CDR3 is TGTGCCAGCAGTGAAATGGGACAGAGCATCCACGAGCAGTACTTC. It is translated as CASSEMGQSIHEQYF.

The table lists this clone with a few counts. V gene TRBV6-1 combines with J gene TRBJ2-3; 11 nucleotides align to TRBD2. Germline V gene lookup returns CDR1 MNHNS and CDR2 SASEGT. With V trimmed by 0 bases and J by 2 bases, 1 base remained unmatched. CDR3 size: 16 residues. Written as DNA, the CDR3 is TGTGCCAGCAGTGAAGCTAGCGGGGGGGCCACAGATACGCAGTATTTT. It codes for CASSEASGGATDTQYF.

This clone occurred once. The CDR3 DNA reads TGTGCCAGTAGTATAGATATGGGCGGGACTTTATACAATGAGCAGTTCTTC. Residues: CASSIDMGGTLYNEQFF. J is TRBJ2-1 and V is TRBV19, with a weak D call TRBD2 (6 bases). V shed 0 bases and J shed 4 bases, with 16 bases lying between them. CDR3 length: 17 residues. Germline-derived CDR1 and CDR2 are LNHDA and SQIVND (reference sequence).

This chain joins TRBV11-2 and TRBJ2-7; 10 nucleotides match TRBD2. CDR3 length: 17 residues. Germline V gene sequence: CDR1 SGHAT, CDR2 FQNNGV. After removal of 5 bases from V and 6 bases from J, the junction contained 16 bases not matched to a gene. The CDR3 DNA follows: TGTGCCAGCAGCGTCACCGGGACTAGCGCCCGAGCCTTCGAGCAGTACTTC. Protein: CASSVTGTSARAFEQYF.

This chain connects TRBV28 to TRBJ1-2; no firm D call. The CDR3 has 13 residues. V lost 1 base and J lost 0, with 3 bases in between. The germline gives CDR1 MDHEN, CDR2 SYDVKM. Here the CDR3 DNA reads TGTGCCAGCAGTTTATCAACTAACTATGGCTACACCTTC. Its protein is CASSLSTNYGYTF.

The table lists this clone with a count of one. The chain employs TRBV5-1 and TRBJ2-7; 9 bases align to TRBD1. There are 14 residues in the CDR3. After removal of 4 bases from V and 1 base from J, the junction contained 3 bases not matched to a gene. Germline V gene sequence: CDR1 SGHRS, CDR2 YFSETQ. The CDR3 protein is CASSLGQGSYEQYF. Written as DNA, the CDR3 is TGCGCCAGCAGCCTGGGACAGGGATCCTACGAGCAGTACTTC.

The V and J genes are TRBV11-2 and TRBJ2-5; 9 bases are shared with TRBD2. Trimming removed 5 bases from V and 2 bases from J; junction bases left unmatched: 9. The CDR3 loop spans 16 amino acids. Per germline, CDR1 SGHAT and CDR2 FQNNGV. The CDR3 region has the DNA TGTGCCAGCAGCCCCACTGGACTAGCGAAACAAGAGACCCAGTACTTC. It specifies CASSPTGLAKQETQYF. Full variable domain (remainder filled in from reference TRBV11-2 and TRBJ2-5): EAGVAQSPRYKIIEKRQSVAFWCNPISGHATLYWYQQILGQGPKLLIQFQNNGVVDDSQLPKDRFSAERLKGVDSTLKIQPAKLEDSAVYLCASSPTGLAKQETQYFGPGTRLLVL.

The CDR3 sequence: CASSPADSADNEQFF. Written as DNA, the CDR3 is TGTGCCAGCAGCCCAGCCGATAGCGCCGACAATGAGCAGTTCTTC. The chain carries TRBV28 and TRBJ2-1; a weak D match, TRBD2 (5 bases). V was clipped by 6 bases and J by 5 bases, with 17 bases between them. Germline-derived CDR1 and CDR2 are MDHEN and SYDVKM. CDR3 length: 15 residues.

This chain links TRBV7-7 with TRBJ2-5, with a possible D match to TRBD1 (6 bases). The CDR3 length is 15 residues. V dropped 5 bases and J dropped 4 bases, with 17 bases sitting between them. Germline V gene lookup returns CDR1 SSHAT and CDR2 FNYEAQ (reference sequence). DNA for the CDR3: TGTGCCAGCAGCCAAAATCAGGGGTGGGCAGAGACCCAGTACTTC. Translated: CASSQNQGWAETQYF.

CDR3 DNA: TGCGCCAGCAGCTCGGGACTAGCGGCGGGGGGACACAATGAGCAGTTCTTC. This sequence encodes CASSSGLAAGGHNEQFF. V gene TRBV5-1 combines with J gene TRBJ2-1; 11 bases are a match to TRBD2. Looked up from germline, CDR1 is SGHRS and CDR2 is YFSETQ. The length of the CDR3 is 17 residues. The J segment lost 5 bases and the V segment lost 3 bases, leaving 10 bases of the junction unmatched.

This clone was picked up a small number of times. The rearrangement uses TRBV6-5 and TRBJ2-1; D possibly corresponds to TRBD1 (6 bases). This CDR3 region has 16 residues. The germline V gene has CDR1 MNHEY and CDR2 SVGAGI. Between the trimmed V and J ends, which lost 0 bases and 7 bases, there was a span of 16 bases. Here the CDR3 reads CASSYSIWGRLNEQFF. CDR3 DNA sequence: TGTGCCAGCAGTTACTCGATCTGGGGGCGGTTGAATGAGCAGTTCTTC.

The gene calls are TRBV6-2 or TRBV6-3 and TRBJ1-2; D is undetermined. The CDR3 extends over 15 amino acids. The germline V gene has CDR1 MNHEY and CDR2 SVGEGT. Trimming stripped 3 bases from V and 3 bases from J, with 14 bases between. The CDR3 protein is CASSYNEPRDYGYTF. The CDR3 coding sequence is TGTGCCAGCAGTTATAATGAGCCTCGGGACTATGGCTACACCTTC.